The entry that follows covers one TCR beta chain sequence. This sample is drawn from a study of shared clonotypes between healthy human individuals. CD45RO-negative, CCR7-selected cells formed the naive CD8 fraction, which excluded terminally differentiated effector memory CD45RA+ cells. This CDR3 is built from 16 residues. CDR1 and CDR2 (germline): SNHLY, FYNNEI. The J segment lost 5 bases and the V segment lost 3 bases, leaving 13 bases of the junction unmatched. The table came from immunoSEQ multiplex PCR; TCRdb's copy has only in-frame clones and leaves some out. The data show about 2 million clones, about 95% seen once.

The origin of this receptor is a man aged 18 to 29 in good health. The sample consisted of naive CD8+ T cells sorted from blood. V gene TRBV2 combines with J gene TRBJ2-7; 7 positions agree with TRBD1. The CDR3 is CASSDGQVGVSDEQYF. CDR3 sequence (DNA): TGTGCCAGCAGTGACGGACAGGTGGGGGTCTCGGACGAGCAGTACTTC.